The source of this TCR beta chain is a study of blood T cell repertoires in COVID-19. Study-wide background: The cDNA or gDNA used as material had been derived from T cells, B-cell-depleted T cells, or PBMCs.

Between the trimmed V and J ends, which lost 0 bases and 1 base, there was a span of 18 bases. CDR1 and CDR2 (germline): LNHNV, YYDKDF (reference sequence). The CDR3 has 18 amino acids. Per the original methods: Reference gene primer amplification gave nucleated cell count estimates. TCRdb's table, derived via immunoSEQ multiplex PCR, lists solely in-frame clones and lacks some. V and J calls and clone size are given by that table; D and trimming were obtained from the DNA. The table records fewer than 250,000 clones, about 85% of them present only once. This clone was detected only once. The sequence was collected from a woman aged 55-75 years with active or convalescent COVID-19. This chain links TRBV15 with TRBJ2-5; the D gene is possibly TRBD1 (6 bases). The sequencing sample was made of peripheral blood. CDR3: CATSREGVQGIPQETQYF. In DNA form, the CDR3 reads TGTGCCACCAGCAGAGAAGGCGTTCAGGGGATTCCCCAAGAGACCCAGTACTTC.